This TCR beta chain was documented in a study of molecular identifiers for immune sequencing clone quantification. Study results and limitations: For effector cells, clones above 20 RNA copies held over 97% of molecules; for naive cells, under 1%.

At least ten counts were recorded for this clonotype. Its specificity is not known. The authors sorted naive CD8 T cells as CD8+CD4-CCR7+CD45RA+. Each CDR3 protein is one row after TCRdb ran MiXCR on the PCR reads. The sample shows under 650,000 distinct CDR3 sequences, 15% to 20% of them seen only once. The TCR comes from a human donor in good health. Some libraries in this study had Jurkat cell RNA spiked in. The sample consisted of naive CD8+ T cells from blood, with Jurkat cell RNA spiked in. As to subset: FACS-sorted CD8+CD4-CCR7+CD45RA+ naive T cells.

The CDR3 DNA is TGCGCCAGCAGCCAAGAAGGAACATCAACCTACGAGCAGTACTTC. Protein product: CASSQEGTSTYEQYF. The genes are TRBV4-3 and TRBJ2-7; D is unclear. The germline gives CDR1 LGHNA, CDR2 YSLEER. The CDR3 sequence is 15 residues long. Between the trimmed V and J ends, which lost 0 bases and 2 bases, there was a span of 11 bases.